This is a list of T cell receptor beta chains from one sample in a study of cytomegalovirus exposure and HLA in healthy donors. Profiled with immunoSEQ multiplex PCR; TCRdb holds only in-frame clones, not every one. Among 95,000 to 150,000 clones, 60% to 85% were seen once, and the ten largest hold around 3.6%. The source material was PBMCs. Receptor source: a man under 40 in good health and CMV-seronegative. CDR3s include the opening cysteine and the closing phenylalanine or tryptophan. D genes are given only for firm matches. Part of the rows lack a size; the others show once, few, many or a class for expanded clones.

v_call	j_call	d_call	clone_size	cdr3_nt	cdr3_aa
TRBV30	TRBJ2-1	TRBD2	.	TGTGCCTGGAGTGACCCACTAGCGGGGGTTTACAATGAGCAGTTCTTC	CAWSDPLAGVYNEQFF
TRBV7-9	TRBJ2-3	.	.	TGTGCCAGCAGCCCGACTAACACAGATACGCAGTATTTT	CASSPTNTDTQYF
TRBV11-3	TRBJ2-5	TRBD1	.	TGTGCCAGCAGCCGAGATCGCGGGACAGGGATTAGGCAGACCCAGTACTTC	CASSRDRGTGIRQTQYF
TRBV4-3	TRBJ1-6	TRBD1	.	TGCGCCAGCAGCCAAGACCTGACAGGGGGCAAATCACCCCTCCACTTT	CASSQDLTGGKSPLHF
TRBV6-4	TRBJ1-2	.	few	TGTGCCAGCAGTGACCCGACAGGAGTTGGCTACACCTTC	CASSDPTGVGYTF
TRBV5-1	TRBJ2-1	TRBD2	.	TGCGCCAGCAGCTTGGAGTCTAGCGGGAGATACAATGAGCAGTTCTTC	CASSLESSGRYNEQFF
TRBV28	TRBJ1-2	.	.	TGTGCCAGCAGTTTAGGCAGGGGTTTGGAATATGGCTACACCTTC	CASSLGRGLEYGYTF
TRBV6-1	TRBJ1-2	.	.	TGTGCCAGCAGTGAGACAGGCTATGGCTACACCTTC	CASSETGYGYTF
TRBV9	TRBJ1-2	.	.	TGTGCCAGCAGCGTCGATGGACAAGGGAGGACCTATGGCTACACCTTC	CASSVDGQGRTYGYTF
TRBV2	TRBJ1-4	TRBD1	.	TGTGCCAGTTTCAAGCCCGGGACAGGGTATGAAAAACTGTTTTTT	CASFKPGTGYEKLFF
TRBV7-9	TRBJ2-5	.	.	TGTGCCAGCAGCTACAAAAGGGTAGGGGTGGAGACCCAGTACTTC	CASSYKRVGVETQYF
TRBV27	TRBJ1-2	.	.	TGTGCCAGCAGTTTCGCCGACAGTTACTATGGCTACACCTTC	CASSFADSYYGYTF
TRBV5-1	TRBJ1-1	TRBD1	.	TGCGCCAGCAAGAGGGTACCGACAGGGCTCAACACTGAAGATTTCTTT	CASKRVPTGLNTEDFF
TRBV9	TRBJ2-1	TRBD2	.	TGTGCCAGCAGCGTAGACGCGGGGGGCAGGAGCTCCTACAATGAGCAGTTCTTC	CASSVDAGGRSSYNEQFF
TRBV14	TRBJ1-1	TRBD1	.	TGTGCCAGCACCCAGGGGGCTACGGGCACTGAAGCTTTCTTT	CASTQGATGTEAFF
TRBV18	TRBJ2-7	TRBD2	.	TGTGCCAGCTCACCTACTAGCGATAGCTCCTACGAGCAGTACTTC	CASSPTSDSSYEQYF
TRBV2	TRBJ2-3	.	.	TGTGCCAGCAGTCCTTTAGGGGGGGGCGGCACAGATACGCAGTATTTT	CASSPLGGGGTDTQYF
TRBV7-2	TRBJ1-3	.	once	TGTGCCAGCAGCTACAGCTTCGGAAACACCATATATTTT	CASSYSFGNTIYF
TRBV11-2	TRBJ2-2	TRBD2	.	TGTGCCAGCAGCGCGAGATCGGGGGGGCAGCTGTTTTTT	CASSARSGGQLFF
TRBV18	TRBJ1-5	.	once	TGTGCCAGCTCACCGATGGGGGGAAGCAATCAGCCCCAGCATTTT	CASSPMGGSNQPQHF
TRBV14	TRBJ2-1	.	.	TGTGCCAGCAGCCAAGCGGTTGAGCAGTTCTTC	CASSQAVEQFF
TRBV7-2	TRBJ1-2	TRBD1	.	TGTGCCAGCAGCTCCGCCGGGACAGGGTACTATGGCTACACCTTC	CASSSAGTGYYGYTF
TRBV4-3	TRBJ2-3	.	.	TGCGCCAGCAGCCAAGAAGGCGTTGCGGGCACTACGCAGTATTTT	CASSQEGVAGTTQYF
TRBV6-1	TRBJ2-5	.	.	TGTGCCAGCAGTGAAGCGGTGGGACCCACCGGGAGGACCCAGTACTTC	CASSEAVGPTGRTQYF
TRBV6-1	TRBJ1-6	.	.	TGTGCCAGCAGTGAACAGGGGTCGCCAAATTCACCCCTCCACTTT	CASSEQGSPNSPLHF
TRBV7-9	TRBJ1-2	.	.	TGTGCCAGCAGCTTAGCGGTGGACTTAAACTTGGGGGGCTACACCTTC	CASSLAVDLNLGGYTF
TRBV7-6	TRBJ2-7	.	.	TGTGCCAGCAGCGCAGGAGGGGGGGTTAGAGCCTACGAGCAGTACTTC	CASSAGGGVRAYEQYF
TRBV5-1	TRBJ1-1	.	few	TGCGCCAGCAGCCCCGCGGGGAAACAGAACACTGAAGCTTTCTTT	CASSPAGKQNTEAFF
TRBV6-4	TRBJ2-5	TRBD1	.	TGTGCCAGCAGTGAAGGGTCAGGGGGCGGTTTGGAGACCCAGTACTTC	CASSEGSGGGLETQYF
TRBV27	TRBJ1-1	TRBD1	once	TGTGCCGGCAGGAGGGACAGGGGAACTGAAGCTTTCTTT	CAGRRDRGTEAFF
TRBV29-1	TRBJ1-2	TRBD1	.	TGCAGCGTGACAGGGGATGGCTACACCTTC	CSVTGDGYTF
TRBV5-4	TRBJ2-1	TRBD2	.	TGTGCCAGCAGCTCTCCAGCGGGGGCCTTCTCCTACAATGAGCAGTTCTTC	CASSSPAGAFSYNEQFF
TRBV18	TRBJ2-1	.	few	TGTGCCAGCTCACCACCCAGTGGAGGGCCCCACAATGAGCAGTTCTTC	CASSPPSGGPHNEQFF
TRBV19	TRBJ2-1	TRBD2	.	TGTGCCAGTCTCCCCAGCGGGAGAAAGGGCAATGAGCAGTTCTTC	CASLPSGRKGNEQFF
TRBV5-1	TRBJ1-1	TRBD1	.	TGCGCCAGCAGCTTGGGACAGGGAGGAGTTACTGAAGCTTTCTTT	CASSLGQGGVTEAFF
TRBV9	TRBJ1-1	.	.	TGTGCCAGCAGCTACGGACAGAACACTGAAGCTTTCTTT	CASSYGQNTEAFF
TRBV28	TRBJ2-7	.	few	TGTGCCAGCAGAAAGGCGGGAACCCTAGGGGAGCAGTACTTC	CASRKAGTLGEQYF
TRBV11-2	TRBJ1-6	.	few	TGTGCCAGCAGCCCCTTTGACACCATTAATTCACCCCTCCACTTT	CASSPFDTINSPLHF
TRBV7-2	TRBJ2-7	.	.	TGTGCCAGCAGCCCACGACAGACAGTGGAGCAGTACTTC	CASSPRQTVEQYF
TRBV7-9	TRBJ1-1	TRBD1	few	TGTGCCAGCAGCTTAAGGGACAGGGGGCTGGAAGCTTTCTTT	CASSLRDRGLEAFF
TRBV28	TRBJ1-5	.	few	TGTGCCAGCAGTTTATTACAGGGAGTTGGCAATCAGCCCCAGCATTTT	CASSLLQGVGNQPQHF
TRBV23-1	TRBJ1-1	TRBD1	.	TGCGCCAGCAGCCCAATCCCAGGGACAGGGAAGAACACTGAAGCTTTCTTT	CASSPIPGTGKNTEAFF